The present entry profiles one TCR beta chain with its context. Its antigen is as yet unknown. This record comes from a study of a mutant IDH1 vaccine in newly diagnosed glioma. Repertoires were generated with immunoSEQ multiplex PCR, while TCRdb's copy carries only in-frame clones and drops some. The sample gives about 48,000 clones, 65% to 85% of which show up once; approximately 6.8% is in the top ten. Sample time point: week 35, safety follow-up. Every vaccine dose comprised 300 ug of mutant IDH1 20-mer peptide plus topical imiquimod. Germline loops: CDR1 MNHEY, CDR2 SMNVEV (reference sequence). The CDR3 has 11 amino acids. V shed 10 bases and J shed 2 bases, with 7 bases lying between them.

The genes are TRBV27 and TRBJ2-3; D not resolved. The sample here was PBMCs, taken from a glioma patient whose treatment included an IDH1 peptide vaccine. The sequence derives from a man between 35 and 55 years old with glioma. CDR3 coding DNA: TGTGCCACCTCGTCCACAGATACGCAGTATTTT. Its translation is CATSSTDTQYF.